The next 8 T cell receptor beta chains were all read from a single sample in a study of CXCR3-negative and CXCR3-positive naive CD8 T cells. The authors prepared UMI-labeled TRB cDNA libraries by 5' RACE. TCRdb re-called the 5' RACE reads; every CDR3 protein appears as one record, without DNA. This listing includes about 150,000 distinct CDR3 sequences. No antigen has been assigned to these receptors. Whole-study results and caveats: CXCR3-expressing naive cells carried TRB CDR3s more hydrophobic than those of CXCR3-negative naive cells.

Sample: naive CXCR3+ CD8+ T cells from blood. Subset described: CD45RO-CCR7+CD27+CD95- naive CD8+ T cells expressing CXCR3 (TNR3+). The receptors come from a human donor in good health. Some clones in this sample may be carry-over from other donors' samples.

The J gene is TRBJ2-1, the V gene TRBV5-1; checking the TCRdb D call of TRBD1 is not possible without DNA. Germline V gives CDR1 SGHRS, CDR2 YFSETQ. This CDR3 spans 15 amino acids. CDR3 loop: CATRRGGSSYNEQFF.

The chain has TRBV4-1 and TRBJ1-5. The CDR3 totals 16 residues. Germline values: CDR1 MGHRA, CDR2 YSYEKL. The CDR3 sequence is CASSQDKTFSNQPQHF.

The CDR3: CVSKRASNTEAFF. V usage is TRBV19 and J usage is TRBJ1-1. There are 13 residues in the CDR3. Per the germline V gene, CDR1 is LNHDA and CDR2 is SQIVND (reference sequence).

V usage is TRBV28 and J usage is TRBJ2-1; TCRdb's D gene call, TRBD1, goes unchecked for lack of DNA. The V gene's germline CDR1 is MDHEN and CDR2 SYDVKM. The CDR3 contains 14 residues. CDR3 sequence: CASSLSGGLDEQFF.

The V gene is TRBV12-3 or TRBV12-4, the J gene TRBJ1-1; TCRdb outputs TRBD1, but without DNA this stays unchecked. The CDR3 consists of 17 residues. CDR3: CASSWPGRQGVSTEAFF.

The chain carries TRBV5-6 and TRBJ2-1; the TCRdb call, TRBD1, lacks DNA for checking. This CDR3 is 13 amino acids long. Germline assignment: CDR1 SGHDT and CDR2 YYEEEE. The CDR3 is CASIPSGYYEQFF.

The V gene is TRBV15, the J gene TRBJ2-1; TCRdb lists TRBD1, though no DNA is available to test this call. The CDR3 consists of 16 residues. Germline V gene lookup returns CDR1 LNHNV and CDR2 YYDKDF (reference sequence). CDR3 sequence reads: CATSRGSSGIYNEQFF.

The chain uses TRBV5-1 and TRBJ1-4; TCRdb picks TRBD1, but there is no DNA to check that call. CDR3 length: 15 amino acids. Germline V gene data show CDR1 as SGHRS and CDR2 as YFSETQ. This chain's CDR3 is CASSLDWGTNEKLFF.